The present T cell receptor beta chain was sequenced within a study of long-term antiretroviral therapy in people with HIV. Study-wide results and caveats: Clonal populations expanded prior to ART predominated within the repertoire at all time points. Older ART regimens may have been in use when blood was drawn between the mid-2000s and the late 2010s.

The CDR3 sequence is 13 residues long. V was clipped by 10 bases and J by 0 bases, with 10 bases between them. Germline V gene data show CDR1 as ENHRY and CDR2 as SYGVKD. Comments on this clone: Antigen specificity is unknown.

Sequencing relied on immunoSEQ assay v3.0, run at survey level. Clones were sequenced by immunoSEQ multiplex PCR, and TCRdb holds only the in-frame ones, with some missing. Of around 30,000 clones in the sample, roughly nine tenths are singletons; the top ten hold under 15%. The sequenced sample was unsorted PBMCs, obtained 1.1 years after starting antiretroviral therapy. The clonotype originates from a man between 18 and 29 years old with HIV. V usage is TRBV10-3 and J usage is TRBJ1-3; tentative D call: TRBD1 (6 bases). DNA for the CDR3: TGTGCCAGCAACAGGGACTCTGGAAACACCATATATTTT. Its protein is CASNRDSGNTIYF.